The following is a TCR beta chain sequence with its context. The sample comes from a study of cytomegalovirus exposure and HLA in healthy donors. Study-wide context: The roughly 700 first-cohort repertoires and the approximately 110 validation repertoires shared the same platform, a later analysis reported.

The method was immunoSEQ multiplex PCR; TCRdb's version includes in-frame clones alone and lacks a portion of them. The sample comprises approximately 110,000 clones, roughly 90% of which are singletons, and approximately 2% rests with the top ten. The CDR3 totals 14 residues. Trimming removed 0 bases at V and 3 bases at J, with 9 bases between. The germline V gene encodes CDR1 LGHNA and CDR2 YSLEER. Sequencing used PBMCs. The chain carries TRBV4-3 and TRBJ2-7; D gene ambiguous. The TCR originated in a woman under 30 in good health and CMV-seronegative. The CDR3 region is CASSQDSTGYEQYF. For the CDR3, the DNA is TGCGCCAGCAGCCAAGATTCGACGGGCTACGAGCAGTACTTC.